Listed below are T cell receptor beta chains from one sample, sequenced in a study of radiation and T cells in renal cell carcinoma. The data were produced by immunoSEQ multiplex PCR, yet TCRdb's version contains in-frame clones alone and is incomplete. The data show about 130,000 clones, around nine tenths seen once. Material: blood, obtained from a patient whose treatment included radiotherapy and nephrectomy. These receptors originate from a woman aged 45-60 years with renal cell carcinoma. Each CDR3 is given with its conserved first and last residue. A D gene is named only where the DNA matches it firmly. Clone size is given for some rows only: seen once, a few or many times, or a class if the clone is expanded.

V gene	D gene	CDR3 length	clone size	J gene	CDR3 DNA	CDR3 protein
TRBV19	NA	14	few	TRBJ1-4	TGTGCCACTACGATACCCGGGGCAAGGGAAAAACTGTTTTTT	CATTIPGAREKLFF
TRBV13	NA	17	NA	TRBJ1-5	TGTGCCAGCAGCTTAGTGCTTAGGCGGGTTGGCAATCAGCCCCAGCATTTT	CASSLVLRRVGNQPQHF
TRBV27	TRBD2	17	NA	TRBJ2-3	TGTGCCAGCAGTTGGGGAGGGGAGCGGGGGGGCCCAGATACGCAGTATTTT	CASSWGGERGGPDTQYF
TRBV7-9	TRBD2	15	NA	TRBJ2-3	TGTGCCAGCAGCTTGCAGCGGGGGAGCACAGATACGCAGTATTTT	CASSLQRGSTDTQYF
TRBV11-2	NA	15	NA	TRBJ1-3	TGTGCCAGCAGCTTAGCCAGCCTCTCTGGAAACACCATATATTTT	CASSLASLSGNTIYF
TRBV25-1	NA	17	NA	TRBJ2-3	TGTGCCAGCAGTGAATTGTCCGGGACCCCCAACACAGATACGCAGTATTTT	CASSELSGTPNTDTQYF
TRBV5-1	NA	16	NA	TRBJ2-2	TGCGCCAGCAGCTTGGGCCAGGGCGCTGGCGGGGGGGAGCTGTTTTTT	CASSLGQGAGGGELFF
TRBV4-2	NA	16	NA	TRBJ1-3	TGTGCCAGCAGCCCAATCCCGACAGCGGGGGGAAACACCATATATTTT	CASSPIPTAGGNTIYF
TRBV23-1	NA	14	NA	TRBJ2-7	TGCGCCTCAACCACCGGGACGGAGACCTACGAGCAGTACTTC	CASTTGTETYEQYF
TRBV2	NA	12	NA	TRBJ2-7	TGTGCCAGCAGACTAGGGACCTACGAGCAGTACTTC	CASRLGTYEQYF
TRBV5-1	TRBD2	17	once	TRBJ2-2	TGCGCCAGCAGCTTGTGGCCTAGCGGGACGTCGGCCGGGGAGCTGTTTTTT	CASSLWPSGTSAGELFF
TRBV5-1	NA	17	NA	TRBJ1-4	TGCGCCAGCAGCTTATTTCCCGATCTCGCAGCTAATGAAAAACTGTTTTTT	CASSLFPDLAANEKLFF
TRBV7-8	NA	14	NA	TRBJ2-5	TGTGCCAGCAGCCCGCCAGGCCTATTGGAGACCCAGTACTTC	CASSPPGLLETQYF
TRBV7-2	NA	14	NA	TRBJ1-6	TGTGCCAGCAGCTTATTGCCAGGGGAATCACCCCTCCACTTT	CASSLLPGESPLHF
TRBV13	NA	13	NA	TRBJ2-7	TGTGCCAGCAGCACCTGGACAAGCTACGAGCAGTGCTTC	CASSTWTSYEQCF
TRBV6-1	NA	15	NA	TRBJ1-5	TGTGCCAGCAGTGAAGACAGGATGCGGAATCAGCCCCAGCATTTT	CASSEDRMRNQPQHF
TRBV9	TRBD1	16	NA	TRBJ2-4	TGTGCCAGCAGCGTGATGGGGGCGGGACAGGGAAACATTCAGTACTTC	CASSVMGAGQGNIQYF
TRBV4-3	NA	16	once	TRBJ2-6	TGCGCCAGCAGCCAAGATCGTGTATCTGGGGCCAACGTCCTGACTTTC	CASSQDRVSGANVLTF
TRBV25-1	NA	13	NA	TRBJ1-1	TGTGCCAGCAGTCCCCGAAAGGGAACTGAAGCTTTCTTT	CASSPRKGTEAFF
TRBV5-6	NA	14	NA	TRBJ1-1	TGTGCCAGCAGCTTGGGGTTAAGGGGCACTGAAGCTTTCTTT	CASSLGLRGTEAFF